These 9 T cell receptor beta chains were sequenced from one sample in a study of pediatric ulcerative colitis. Only in-frame clones appear in the TCRdb table, and some are missing; sequencing was by immunoSEQ multiplex PCR. The profile covers approximately 32,000 clones, with more than 75% appearing a single time and around 4.5% taken by the ten largest. Specimen: blood. The source is a boy aged 10-17 years with severe ulcerative colitis.

This clone is a singleton in its sample. The V gene is TRBV7-9, the J gene TRBJ1-1; D is unclear. Per germline, CDR1 SEHNR and CDR2 FQNEAQ (reference sequence). The CDR3 extends over 12 amino acids. V was trimmed by 6 bases and J by 4 bases, leaving 9 bases between them. CDR3 residues: CASSSRGTEAFF. For the CDR3, the DNA is TGTGCCAGCAGTTCCAGAGGCACTGAAGCTTTCTTT.

The chain is built from TRBV5-4 and TRBJ1-2; D perhaps matches TRBD1 (5 bases). With 2 bases removed from V and 5 bases from J, the gap between germline ends came to 13 bases. CDR3 length: 14 amino acids. Germline loops: CDR1 SGHNT, CDR2 YYREEE (reference sequence). CDR3 DNA: TGTGCCAGCAGCTTTTCAACGGGGCCATATGGCTACACCTTC. It specifies CASSFSTGPYGYTF.

This chain connects TRBV2 to TRBJ1-2; D may be TRBD1 (5 bases). V lost 8 bases and J 3 bases, leaving 13 bases between the germline ends. This CDR3 comprises 13 residues. The germline V gene has CDR1 SNHLY and CDR2 FYNNEI. In DNA, the CDR3 is TGTGCCAGCCGGAACGGGGGGTACTATGGCTACACCTTC. It specifies CASRNGGYYGYTF.

The rearrangement joins TRBV19 to TRBJ2-1; 7 nucleotides match TRBD1. Germline-derived CDR1 and CDR2 are LNHDA and SQIVND (reference sequence). The V gene end was trimmed by 3 bases and the J gene end by 5 bases; junction bases not matched to a gene: 7. The CDR3 runs to 15 residues. This CDR3 is CASSILTGNNNEQFF. CDR3 coding DNA: TGTGCCAGTAGTATCCTGACAGGGAACAACAATGAGCAGTTCTTC.

The CDR3 DNA reads TGTGCCAGCAGCCTAATAACCGGGAATAACTATGGCTACACCTTC. It encodes CASSLITGNNYGYTF. V and J are TRBV7-8 and TRBJ1-2; D is ambiguous. This CDR3 is built from 15 residues. V was cut by 5 bases and J by 1 base, with 14 bases left in between. The germline V gene encodes CDR1 SGHVS and CDR2 FQNEAQ.

CDR3 sequence (DNA): TGCGCCAGCGCGGAGGGACTAGCGGGGGGCCGGACCGGGGAGCTGTTTTTT. It specifies CASAEGLAGGRTGELFF. This chain uses TRBV10-2 with TRBJ2-2, with TRBD2 matching over 15 bases. CDR3 length: 17 residues. The V gene's germline CDR1 is WSHSY and CDR2 SAAADI. The junction had 9 bases not matched to a gene; V was cut back by 8 bases and J by 5 bases.

The chain recombines TRBV11-2 with TRBJ2-7; no clear D gene. Germline V CDR1 and CDR2: SGHAT, FQNNGV. The CDR3 totals 13 residues. Trimming pared 0 bases from V and 2 bases from J, leaving 5 bases between. CDR3 protein: CASSLDPTYEQYF. The CDR3 bases are TGTGCCAGCAGCTTAGATCCCACCTACGAGCAGTACTTC.

This clone was seen only a few times. The rearrangement joins TRBV2 to TRBJ2-7, with D hard to call. The V gene's germline CDR1 is SNHLY and CDR2 FYNNEI. V shed 6 bases and J shed 4 bases, with 10 bases lying between them. This CDR3 contains 12 residues. The CDR3 region is CASSGKAYEQYF. The CDR3 coding sequence is TGTGCCAGCAGCGGCAAGGCATACGAGCAGTACTTC.

V and J are TRBV12-5 and TRBJ2-3; 7 nucleotides match TRBD1. This CDR3 has 15 residues. J was trimmed by 4 bases and V by 0 bases; bases with no gene match: 4. Germline V lookup: CDR1 LGHNT, CDR2 FRNRAP. The CDR3 region has the DNA TGTGCTAGTGGTTTGGTACTCCAGGGGGCAGATACGCAGTATTTT. It codes for CASGLVLQGADTQYF. Complete variable domain (other parts from reference TRBV12-5 and TRBJ2-3): DARVTQTPRHKVTEMGQEVTMRCQPILGHNTVFWYRQTMMQGLELLAYFRNRAPLDDSGMPKDRFSAEMPDATLATLKIQPSEPRDSAVYFCASGLVLQGADTQYFGPGTRLTVL.